A selection of T cell receptor beta chains follows, all from one sample in a study of blood T cell repertoires in COVID-19. Assay: immunoSEQ multiplex PCR; the TCRdb copy retains only in-frame clones and omits some. The profile shows a few hundred thousand clones, 85% to 90% of them singletons. What was sequenced was peripheral blood. The origin of the receptors is a woman aged 45-65 years with active or convalescent COVID-19. The CDR3 runs from the conserved cysteine through the conserved F or W. D genes are given only for firm matches. Clone size appears in some rows only: once, few, many, or a class for an expanded clone.

v_call	d_call	j_call	clone_size	cdr3_nt	cdr3_aa
TRBV6-5	.	TRBJ1-2	.	TGTGCCAGCGGGATGACAGAGAACTATGGCTACACCTTC	CASGMTENYGYTF
TRBV7-2	TRBD1	TRBJ2-3	.	TGTGCCAGCAGGACAGGGCGTACAGATACGCAGTATTTT	CASRTGRTDTQYF
TRBV4-2	.	TRBJ1-1	.	TGTGCCAGCAGCCAAGAGGCTCGGGGCACTGAAGCTTTCTTT	CASSQEARGTEAFF
TRBV18	TRBD1	TRBJ1-2	.	TGTGCCAGCTCACCACCGACAGGGACTAACTATGGCTACACCTTC	CASSPPTGTNYGYTF
TRBV7-9	TRBD1	TRBJ2-1	once	TGTGCCAGCAGCTCGGCTCCGGGACAGCCTTCCTACAATGAGCAGTTCTTC	CASSSAPGQPSYNEQFF
TRBV15	TRBD1	TRBJ2-7	.	TGTGCCACCAGCAAGCCGACAGGGAGCTCCTACGAGCAGTACTTC	CATSKPTGSSYEQYF
TRBV28	.	TRBJ1-1	.	TGTGCCAGCAGTTTGCCGCAGGGTGAAGCTTTCTTT	CASSLPQGEAFF
TRBV4-3	.	TRBJ1-1	.	TGCGCCAGCAGCCAAGACCCAGGGTTGAACACTGAAGCTTTCTTT	CASSQDPGLNTEAFF
TRBV11-2	.	TRBJ1-3	few	TGTGCCAGCAGCTTATGGGAGACCAGAGGAAACACCATATATTTT	CASSLWETRGNTIYF
TRBV6-5	TRBD2	TRBJ2-5	.	TGTGCCGGTAGACTAGCGGGTCAAGAGACCCAGTACTTC	CAGRLAGQETQYF
TRBV30	TRBD1	TRBJ1-2	few	TGTGCCTGGAGACCCCGGGACAGGGATCTTGGCTACACCTTC	CAWRPRDRDLGYTF
TRBV6-2/TRBV6-3	TRBD1	TRBJ1-5	.	TGTGCCAGCAGTTATTCCGGGACAGCGCTTAATCAGCCCCAGCATTTT	CASSYSGTALNQPQHF
TRBV19	.	TRBJ1-2	.	TGTGCCAGTAGTATGGGAGGGACGGAACTCCACACCTTC	CASSMGGTELHTF
TRBV6-6	TRBD1	TRBJ2-1	.	TGTGCCAGCAGACCAGGACAGGCCAGCTCCTACAATGAGCAGTTCTTC	CASRPGQASSYNEQFF
TRBV28	TRBD2	TRBJ2-3	.	TGTGCCAGCGAACTAGCGCGCACAGATACGCAGTATTTT	CASELARTDTQYF
TRBV27	.	TRBJ1-2	.	TGTGCCAGCAGTCCTCGGGGGGAGTATGGCTACACCTTC	CASSPRGEYGYTF
TRBV5-5	.	TRBJ2-7	.	TGTGCCAGCAGCTTGGCGGCGGTTCCCTACGAGCAGTACTTC	CASSLAAVPYEQYF
TRBV28	.	TRBJ2-6	.	TGTGCCAGCAGCCGCCCGGGCTCTGGGGCCAACGTCCTGACTTTC	CASSRPGSGANVLTF
TRBV7-8	.	TRBJ2-7	.	TGTGCCAGCAGCCCTTCCTACGAGCAGTACTTC	CASSPSYEQYF
TRBV15	TRBD1	TRBJ1-2	.	TGTGCCACCAGCAAAGGTGCAGGGAGGCAGGGGGGACGTTATGGCTACACCTTC	CATSKGAGRQGGRYGYTF
TRBV5-6	.	TRBJ1-2	.	TGTGCCAGCAGCTTGGGCGTCTATGGCTACACCTTC	CASSLGVYGYTF
TRBV6-5	.	TRBJ1-2	.	TGTGCCAGCAACCCGATCGGGGGTTCAGGCGGCTACACCTTC	CASNPIGGSGGYTF
TRBV5-1	TRBD1	TRBJ1-4	.	TGCGCCAGCAGCTTGTCTGGATGGGACAGGGGGGATGAAAAACTGTTTTTT	CASSLSGWDRGDEKLFF
TRBV12-5	TRBD1	TRBJ1-5	.	TGTGCTAGTGGTTTGGTAACAGACAGGGTTCAGCCCCAGCATTTT	CASGLVTDRVQPQHF